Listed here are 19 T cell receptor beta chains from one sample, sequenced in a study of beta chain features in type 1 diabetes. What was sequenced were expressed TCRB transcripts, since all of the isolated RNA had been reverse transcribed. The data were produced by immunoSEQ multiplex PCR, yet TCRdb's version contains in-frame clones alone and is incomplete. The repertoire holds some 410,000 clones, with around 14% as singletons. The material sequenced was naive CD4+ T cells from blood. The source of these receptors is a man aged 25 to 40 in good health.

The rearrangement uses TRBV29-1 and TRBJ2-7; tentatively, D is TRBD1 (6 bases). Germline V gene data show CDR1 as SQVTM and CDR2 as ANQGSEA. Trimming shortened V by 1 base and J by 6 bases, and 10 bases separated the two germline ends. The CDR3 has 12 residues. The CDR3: CSVEAQGREQYF. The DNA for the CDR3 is TGCAGCGTTGAAGCACAGGGCCGCGAGCAGTACTTC.

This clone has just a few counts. The CDR3 loop is CASRSRRSSYNEQFF. As DNA, the CDR3 is TGTGCCAGCAGGTCACGCCGGAGCTCCTACAATGAGCAGTTCTTC. The rearrangement joins TRBV6-5 to TRBJ2-1; D call uncertain. The CDR3 extends over 15 amino acids. Germline CDR1 reads MNHEY; CDR2 reads SVGAGI. Trimming stripped 6 bases from V and 0 bases from J, with 12 bases between.

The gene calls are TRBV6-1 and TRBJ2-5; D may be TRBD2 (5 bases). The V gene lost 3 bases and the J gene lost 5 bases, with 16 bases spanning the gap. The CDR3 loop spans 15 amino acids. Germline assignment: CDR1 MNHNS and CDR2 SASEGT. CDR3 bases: TGTGCCAGCAGTGAGGACTTAGCGCCGATGGAGACCCAGTACTTC. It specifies CASSEDLAPMETQYF.

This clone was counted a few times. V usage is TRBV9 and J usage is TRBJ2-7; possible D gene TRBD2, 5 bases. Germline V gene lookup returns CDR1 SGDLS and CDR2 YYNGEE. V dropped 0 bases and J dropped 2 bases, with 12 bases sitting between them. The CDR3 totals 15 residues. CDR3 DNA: TGTGCCAGCAGCGTAGCCCAGGAGGTGGCCTACGAGCAGTACTTC. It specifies CASSVAQEVAYEQYF.

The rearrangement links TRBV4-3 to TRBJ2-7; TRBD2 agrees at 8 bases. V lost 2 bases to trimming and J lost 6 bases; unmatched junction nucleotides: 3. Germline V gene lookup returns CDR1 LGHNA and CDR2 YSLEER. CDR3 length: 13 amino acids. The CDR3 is CASSQMAGGEQYV. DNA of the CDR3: TGCGCCAGCAGCCAAATGGCGGGAGGCGAGCAGTACGTC.

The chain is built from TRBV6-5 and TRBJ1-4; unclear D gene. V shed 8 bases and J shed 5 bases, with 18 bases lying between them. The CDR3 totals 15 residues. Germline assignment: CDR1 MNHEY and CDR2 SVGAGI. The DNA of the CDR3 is TGTGCCAGCTCGGGGTTCATCAACGGGAATGAAAAACTGTTTTTT. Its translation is CASSGFINGNEKLFF.

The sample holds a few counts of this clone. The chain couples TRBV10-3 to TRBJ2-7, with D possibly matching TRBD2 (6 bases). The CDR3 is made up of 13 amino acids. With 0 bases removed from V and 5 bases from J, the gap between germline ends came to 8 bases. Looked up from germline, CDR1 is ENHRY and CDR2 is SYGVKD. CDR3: CAISESTGDEQYV. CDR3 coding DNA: TGTGCCATCAGTGAGTCGACGGGGGACGAGCAGTACGTC.

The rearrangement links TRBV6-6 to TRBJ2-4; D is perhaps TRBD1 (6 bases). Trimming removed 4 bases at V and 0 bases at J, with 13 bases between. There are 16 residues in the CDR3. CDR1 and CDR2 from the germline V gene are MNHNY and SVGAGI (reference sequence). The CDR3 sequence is CASSLSQGLAKNIQYF. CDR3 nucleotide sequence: TGTGCCAGCAGTTTATCCCAGGGGCTAGCCAAAAACATTCAGTACTTC.

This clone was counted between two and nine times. In nucleotides, the CDR3 is TGCAGCGTTGGTGTCACTGCCTACGAGCAGTACGTC. Its translation: CSVGVTAYEQYV. The V and J genes are TRBV29-1 and TRBJ2-7; no definite D call. V dropped 4 bases and J dropped 2 bases, with 9 bases sitting between them. Germline CDR1 reads SQVTM; CDR2 reads ANQGSEA. CDR3 length: 12 amino acids.

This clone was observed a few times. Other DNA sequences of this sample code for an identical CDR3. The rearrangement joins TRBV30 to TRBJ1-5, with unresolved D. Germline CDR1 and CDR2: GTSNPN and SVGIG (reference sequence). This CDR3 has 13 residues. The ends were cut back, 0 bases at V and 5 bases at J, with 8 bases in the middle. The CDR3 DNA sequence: TGTGCCTGGAGTGTGCGGCGAGATCAGCCCCAGCATTTT. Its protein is CAWSVRRDQPQHF.

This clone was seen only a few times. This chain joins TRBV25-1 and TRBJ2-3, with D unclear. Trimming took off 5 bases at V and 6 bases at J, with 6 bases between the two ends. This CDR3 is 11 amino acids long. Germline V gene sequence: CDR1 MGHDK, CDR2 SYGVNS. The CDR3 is CASSSLDTQYF. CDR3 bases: TGTGCCAGCAGTTCCCTGGATACGCAGTATTTT.

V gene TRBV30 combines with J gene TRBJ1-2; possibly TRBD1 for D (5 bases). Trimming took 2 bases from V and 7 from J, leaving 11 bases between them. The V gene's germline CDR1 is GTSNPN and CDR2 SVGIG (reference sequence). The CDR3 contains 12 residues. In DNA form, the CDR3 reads TGTGCCTGGAGTTCTCGGGACCGTGGCTACACCTTC. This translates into CAWSSRDRGYTF.

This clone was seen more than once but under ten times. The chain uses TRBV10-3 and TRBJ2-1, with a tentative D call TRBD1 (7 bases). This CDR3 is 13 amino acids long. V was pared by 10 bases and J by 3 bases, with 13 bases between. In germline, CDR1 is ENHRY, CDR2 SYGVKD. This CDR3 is CASGTEFYNEQFF. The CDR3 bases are TGTGCCAGCGGGACAGAATTCTACAATGAGCAGTTCTTC.

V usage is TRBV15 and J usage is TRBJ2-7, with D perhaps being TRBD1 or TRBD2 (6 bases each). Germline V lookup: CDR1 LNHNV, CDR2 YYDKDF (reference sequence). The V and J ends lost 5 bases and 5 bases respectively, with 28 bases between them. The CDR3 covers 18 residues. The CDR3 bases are TGTGCCACCAGCGGAACCAGGCTATTTAGGGGGGACCTTGACGAGCAGTACTTC. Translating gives CATSGTRLFRGDLDEQYF.

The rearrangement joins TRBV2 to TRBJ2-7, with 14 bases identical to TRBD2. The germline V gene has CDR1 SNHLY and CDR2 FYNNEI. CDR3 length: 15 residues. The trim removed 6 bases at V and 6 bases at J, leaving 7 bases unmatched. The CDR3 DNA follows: TGTGCCAGCAGCCCCGGACTAGCGGGGGGCAGCGAGCAGTACTTC. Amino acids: CASSPGLAGGSEQYF.

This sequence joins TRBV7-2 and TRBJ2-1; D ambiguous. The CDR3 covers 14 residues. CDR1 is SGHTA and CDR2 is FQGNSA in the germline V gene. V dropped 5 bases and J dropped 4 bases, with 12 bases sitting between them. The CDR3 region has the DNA TGTGCCAGCAGCAGAGGTACGCCTTACAATGAGCAGTTCTTC. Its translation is CASSRGTPYNEQFF. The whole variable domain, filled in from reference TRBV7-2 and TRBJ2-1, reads GAGVSQSPSNKVTEKGKDVELRCDPISGHTALYWYRQSLGQGLEFLIYFQGNSAPDKSGLPSDRFSAERTGGSVSTLTIQRTQQEDSAVYLCASSRGTPYNEQFFGPGTRLTVL.

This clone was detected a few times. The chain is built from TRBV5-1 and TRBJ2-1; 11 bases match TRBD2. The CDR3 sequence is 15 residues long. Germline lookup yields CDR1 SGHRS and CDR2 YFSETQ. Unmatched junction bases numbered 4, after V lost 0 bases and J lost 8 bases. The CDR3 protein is CASSLESSGRYEQFF. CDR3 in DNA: TGCGCCAGCAGCTTGGAGTCTAGCGGGAGGTATGAGCAGTTCTTC. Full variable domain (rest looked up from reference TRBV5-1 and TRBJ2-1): KAGVTQTPRYLIKTRGQQVTLSCSPISGHRSVSWYQQTPGQGLQFLFEYFSETQRNKGNFPGRFSGRQFSNSRSEMNVSTLELGDSALYLCASSLESSGRYEQFFGPGTRLTVL.

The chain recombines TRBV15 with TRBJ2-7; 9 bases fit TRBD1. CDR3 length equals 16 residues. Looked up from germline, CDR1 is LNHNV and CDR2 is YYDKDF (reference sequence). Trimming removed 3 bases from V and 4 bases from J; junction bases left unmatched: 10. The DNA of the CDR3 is TGTGCCACCAGCAGTTTTTATTGGGACAGGGAGTACGAGCAGTACGTC. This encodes CATSSFYWDREYEQYV.

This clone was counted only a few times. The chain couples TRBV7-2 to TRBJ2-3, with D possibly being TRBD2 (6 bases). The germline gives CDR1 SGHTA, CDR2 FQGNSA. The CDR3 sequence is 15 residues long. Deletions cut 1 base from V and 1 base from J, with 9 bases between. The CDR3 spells CASSLGGIGTDTQYF. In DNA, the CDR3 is TGTGCCAGCAGCTTAGGCGGGATCGGCACAGATACGCAGTATTTT. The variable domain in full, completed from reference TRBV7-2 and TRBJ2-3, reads GAGVSQSPSNKVTEKGKDVELRCDPISGHTALYWYRQSLGQGLEFLIYFQGNSAPDKSGLPSDRFSAERTGGSVSTLTIQRTQQEDSAVYLCASSLGGIGTDTQYFGPGTRLTVL.